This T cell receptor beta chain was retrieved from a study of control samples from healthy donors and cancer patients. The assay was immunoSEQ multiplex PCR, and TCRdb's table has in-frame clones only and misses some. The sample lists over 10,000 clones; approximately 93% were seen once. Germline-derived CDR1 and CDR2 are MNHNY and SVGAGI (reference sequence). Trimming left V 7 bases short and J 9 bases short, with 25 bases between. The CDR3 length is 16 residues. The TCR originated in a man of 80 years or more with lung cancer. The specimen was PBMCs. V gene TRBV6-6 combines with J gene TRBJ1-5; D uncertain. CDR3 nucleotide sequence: TGTGCCAGCACCATTCAGCCCGGACGGCAAGCGGGGCCCCAGCATTTT. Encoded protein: CASTIQPGRQAGPQHF.